This TCR beta chain was sequenced during a study of control samples from healthy donors and cancer patients (dated by TCRdb to about 2020). Per the germline V gene, SGHDT is the CDR1 and YYEEEE is the CDR2. At the junction V is shortened by 5 bases and J by 0 bases; bases outside the gene matches: 8. From the cysteine through the phenylalanine, the CDR3 covers 15 amino acids. Kept here is only the CDR3 DNA, which spans 45 bases and is read in frame from base 1. Preparation of the library involved the immunoSEQ multiplex PCR assay. TCRdb mirrors the immuneACCESS table, restricted to in-frame sequences. Some clones are absent from its copies; in checked studies, under half trace to an unresolved V gene, and the reason for the others is unknown. For this sample there are about 51,000 clones; roughly nine tenths appear just once. 1.5% to 2% of the sample lies in the top ten. As for this clone: The specificity of this receptor is unknown. No quality values exist for individual bases; no much larger clone is one base distant.

The sequencing input was PBMCs. The rearrangement combines TRBV5-6 with TRBJ2-7; 7 central bases correspond to TRBD1. The source of this sequence is a man in his forties or fifties with colorectal cancer. The CDR3 region has the sequence CASRQQGKSSYEQYF. Read as DNA, the sequence is TGTGCCAGCAGACAACAGGGGAAGAGCTCCTACGAGCAGTACTTC.